This T cell receptor (beta chain) was found in a study of cytomegalovirus exposure and HLA in healthy donors. Broader study findings: Further analysis was carried out later, and it showed several of the most significant clusters appearing linked to common viral pathogens. With later analysis, a missense DCLRE1C variant became linked to TCR beta V- and J-gene trimming. Most TCR beta V segments were productive about 87% or about 30% of the time in an earlier analysis.

Amplification used 60 Vbeta primers and 13 Jbeta primers. Sequencing used immunoSEQ multiplex PCR; TCRdb keeps in-frame clones, though not all of them. The sample contains around 140,000 clones, just under 80% of which appear only once. The CDR3 loop spans 19 amino acids. CDR1 and CDR2 (germline): MNHEY, SMNVEV (reference sequence). The V segment lost 5 bases and the J segment 0 bases; nucleotides outside the gene matches: 10. Likely unrecorded immune exposures existed in these nominally healthy donors. About this clone itself: The antigen is unknown.

J is TRBJ2-1 and V is TRBV27, with 13 bases lining up with TRBD2. The sequence came from a woman under 30 in good health and CMV-seronegative. Material for sequencing was PBMCs. The chain's CDR3 is CASSATTSGGTVSYNEQFF. CDR3 DNA sequence: TGTGCCAGCAGTGCCACGACTAGCGGGGGGACTGTCTCCTACAATGAGCAGTTCTTC.